This TCR beta chain appears in the sequencing data of a study of technical replicates of blood from four donors. Profiled with immunoSEQ multiplex PCR; TCRdb holds only in-frame clones, not every one. The sample records tens of thousands of clones, 93% being singletons. The origin of this receptor is a human donor in good health. Sequenced sample: T cells isolated from PBMCs.

The CDR3 DNA reads as TGTGCCAGCTCACCACGTCTCTCGGGGAAGAGGGTTCAAAACATTCAGTACTTC. Amino acid sequence: CASSPRLSGKRVQNIQYF. The chain uses TRBV18 and TRBJ2-4, with a possible D match to TRBD2 (5 bases). The CDR3 runs 18 residues. Germline values: CDR1 KGHSH, CDR2 LQKENI. With 1 base removed from V and 5 bases from J, the gap between germline ends came to 21 bases.